This TCR beta chain was captured in a study of OX40 agonist ivuxolimab in advanced cancers. Study-level results: A proportion of nonresponders additionally exhibited low normalized T-cell clonal expansion. Researchers did not determine the expanded peripheral T cells' antigen specificity.

Sequencing was performed with immunoSEQ multiplex PCR; in TCRdb, only in-frame clones are kept and a portion is missing. The sample has under 25,000 clones; roughly four fifths are singletons. On this clone itself: Its antigen is not identified.

The sequences come from CD4+ or CD8+ T cells sorted from blood, collected in a trial of the OX40 agonist ivuxolimab. The TCR comes from an adult with an advanced solid tumor such as melanoma, head and neck, liver or kidney cancer.

CDR3 DNA: TGTGCCAGCAGATATACAGGGGACTATGGCTACACCTTC. Its translation: CASRYTGDYGYTF. The chain has TRBV2 and TRBJ1-2; 7 nucleotides match TRBD1. The CDR3 consists of 13 residues. Germline CDR1 SNHLY, CDR2 FYNNEI. Trimming at V came to 6 bases and at J to 3 bases, leaving 4 bases not matched to a gene.